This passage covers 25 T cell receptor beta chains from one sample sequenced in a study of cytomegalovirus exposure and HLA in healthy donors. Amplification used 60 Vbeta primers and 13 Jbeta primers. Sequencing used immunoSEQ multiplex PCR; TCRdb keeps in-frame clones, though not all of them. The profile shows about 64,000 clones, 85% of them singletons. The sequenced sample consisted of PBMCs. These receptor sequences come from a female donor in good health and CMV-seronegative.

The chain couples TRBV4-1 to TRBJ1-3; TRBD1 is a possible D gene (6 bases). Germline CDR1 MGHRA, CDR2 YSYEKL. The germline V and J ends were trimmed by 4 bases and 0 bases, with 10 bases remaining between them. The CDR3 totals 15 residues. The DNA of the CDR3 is TGCGCCAGCAGCCCTGGACAGCTCTCTGGAAACACCATATATTTT. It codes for CASSPGQLSGNTIYF.

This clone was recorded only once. The CDR3 nucleotides are TGTGCCTGGAGTGCAGGGGCTGCAGAGACCCAGTACTTC. Translated: CAWSAGAAETQYF. The chain carries TRBV30 and TRBJ2-5; D is perhaps TRBD1 (6 bases). The CDR3 length is 13 residues. V dropped 1 base and J dropped 4 bases, with 10 bases sitting between them. CDR1 and CDR2 (germline): GTSNPN, SVGIG (reference sequence).

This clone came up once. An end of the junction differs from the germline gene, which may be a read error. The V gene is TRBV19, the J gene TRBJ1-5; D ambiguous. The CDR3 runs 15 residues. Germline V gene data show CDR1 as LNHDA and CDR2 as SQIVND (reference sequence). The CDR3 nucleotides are TGTGTCAGTAGTATAGATCGGGTCTCTAGGCAGCCCCAGCATTTT. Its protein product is CVSSIDRVSRQPQHF.

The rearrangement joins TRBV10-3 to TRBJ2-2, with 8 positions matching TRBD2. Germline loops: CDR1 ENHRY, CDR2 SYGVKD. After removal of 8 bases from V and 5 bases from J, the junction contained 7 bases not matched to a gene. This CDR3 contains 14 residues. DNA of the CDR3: TGTGCCATCGAATCCGGGACTAGGACCGGGGAGCTGTTTTTT. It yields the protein CAIESGTRTGELFF.

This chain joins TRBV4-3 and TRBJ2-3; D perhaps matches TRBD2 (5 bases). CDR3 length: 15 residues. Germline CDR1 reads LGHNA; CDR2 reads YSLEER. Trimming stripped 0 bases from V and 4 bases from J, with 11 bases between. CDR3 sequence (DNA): TGCGCCAGCAGCCAAGAGTGGCGGGTCGCAGATACGCAGTATTTT. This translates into CASSQEWRVADTQYF.

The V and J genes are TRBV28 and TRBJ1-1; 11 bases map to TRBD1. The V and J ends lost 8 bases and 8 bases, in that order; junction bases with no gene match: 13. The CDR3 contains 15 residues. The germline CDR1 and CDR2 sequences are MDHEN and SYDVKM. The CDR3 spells CASYFLDRGRTEAFF. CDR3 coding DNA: TGTGCCAGCTACTTCCTGGACAGGGGGCGAACCGAAGCTTTCTTT. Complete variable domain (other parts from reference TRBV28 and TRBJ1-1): DVKVTQSSRYLVKRTGEKVFLECVQDMDHENMFWYRQDPGLGLRLIYFSYDVKMKEKGDIPEGYSVSREKKERFSLILESASTNQTSMYLCASYFLDRGRTEAFFGQGTRLTVV.

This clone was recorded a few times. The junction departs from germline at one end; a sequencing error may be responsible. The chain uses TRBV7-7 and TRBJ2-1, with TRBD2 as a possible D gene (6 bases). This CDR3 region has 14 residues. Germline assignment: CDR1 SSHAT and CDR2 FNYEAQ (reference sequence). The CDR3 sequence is CASSLTRGGNEQFF. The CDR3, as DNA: TGTGCTAGCAGCTTGACTAGGGGAGGCAATGAGCAGTTCTTC.

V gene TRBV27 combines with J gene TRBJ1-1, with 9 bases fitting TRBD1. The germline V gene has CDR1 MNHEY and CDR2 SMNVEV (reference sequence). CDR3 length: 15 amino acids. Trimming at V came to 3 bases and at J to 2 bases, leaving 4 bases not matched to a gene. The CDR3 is CASSLTGQGNTEAFF. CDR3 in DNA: TGTGCCAGCAGTTTGACGGGACAGGGAAACACTGAAGCTTTCTTT.

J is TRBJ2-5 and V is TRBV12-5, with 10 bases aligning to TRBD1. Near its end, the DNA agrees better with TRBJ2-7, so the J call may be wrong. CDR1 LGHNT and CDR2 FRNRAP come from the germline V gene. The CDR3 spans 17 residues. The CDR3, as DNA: TGTGCTAGTGGTCCGTTACCTTCCGGGACAGGGGAGGACGAGCAGTACTTC. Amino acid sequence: CASGPLPSGTGEDEQYF.

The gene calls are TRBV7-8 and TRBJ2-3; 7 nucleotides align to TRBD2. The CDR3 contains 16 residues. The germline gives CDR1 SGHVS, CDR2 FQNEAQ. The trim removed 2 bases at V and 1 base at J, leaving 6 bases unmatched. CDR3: CASSLRAGDRTDTQYF. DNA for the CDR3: TGTGCCAGCAGCTTACGGGCGGGGGACCGCACAGATACGCAGTATTTT.

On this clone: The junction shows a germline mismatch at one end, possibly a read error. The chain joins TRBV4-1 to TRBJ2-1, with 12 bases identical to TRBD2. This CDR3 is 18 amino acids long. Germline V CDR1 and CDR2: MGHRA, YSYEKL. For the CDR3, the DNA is TGCGCCAGCACCCAAGTCCCGACTAGCGGGAGCGGTCCTGGTAGGCAGTTCTTC. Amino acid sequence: CASTQVPTSGSGPGRQFF.

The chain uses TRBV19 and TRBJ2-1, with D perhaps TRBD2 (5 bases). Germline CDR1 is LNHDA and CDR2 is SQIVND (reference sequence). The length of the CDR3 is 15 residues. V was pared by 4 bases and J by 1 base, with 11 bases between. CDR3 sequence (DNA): TGTGCCAGTAGTAGATTAGGAGGTTCCTACAATGAGCAGTTCTTC. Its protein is CASSRLGGSYNEQFF.

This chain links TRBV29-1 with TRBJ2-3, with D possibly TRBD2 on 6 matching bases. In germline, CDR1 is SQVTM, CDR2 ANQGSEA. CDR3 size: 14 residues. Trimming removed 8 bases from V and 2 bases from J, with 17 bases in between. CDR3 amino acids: CSSRDLAITDTQYF. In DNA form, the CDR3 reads TGCAGCTCCCGGGACTTAGCAATCACAGATACGCAGTATTTT.

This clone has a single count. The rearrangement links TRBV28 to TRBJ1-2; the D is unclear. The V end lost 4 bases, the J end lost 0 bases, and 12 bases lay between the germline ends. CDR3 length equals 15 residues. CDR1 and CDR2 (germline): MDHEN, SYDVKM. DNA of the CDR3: TGTGCCAGCAGTTCCTCAGGAACAGCTAACTATGGCTACACCTTC. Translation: CASSSSGTANYGYTF.

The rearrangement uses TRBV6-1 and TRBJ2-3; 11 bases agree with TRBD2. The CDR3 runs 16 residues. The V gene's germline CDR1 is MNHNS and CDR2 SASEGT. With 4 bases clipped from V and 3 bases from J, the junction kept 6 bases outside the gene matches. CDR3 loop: CASSGTSGWGTDTQYF. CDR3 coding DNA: TGTGCCAGCAGTGGGACTAGCGGGTGGGGGACAGATACGCAGTATTTT.

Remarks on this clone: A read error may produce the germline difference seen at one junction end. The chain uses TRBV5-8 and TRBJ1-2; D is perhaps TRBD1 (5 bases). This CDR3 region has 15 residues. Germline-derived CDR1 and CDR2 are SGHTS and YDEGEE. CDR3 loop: CASSSGGGLPYGHTF. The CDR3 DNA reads TGTGCCAGCAGCTCCGGCGGGGGACTACCCTATGGCCACACCTTC.

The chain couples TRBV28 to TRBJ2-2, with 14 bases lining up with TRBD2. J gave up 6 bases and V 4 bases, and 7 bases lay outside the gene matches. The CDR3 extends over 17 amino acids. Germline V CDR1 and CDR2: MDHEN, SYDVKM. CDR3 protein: CASSWGGLAGASGELFF. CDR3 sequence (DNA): TGTGCCAGCAGTTGGGGGGGACTAGCGGGAGCCTCCGGGGAGCTGTTTTTT. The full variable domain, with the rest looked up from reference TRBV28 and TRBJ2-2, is DVKVTQSSRYLVKRTGEKVFLECVQDMDHENMFWYRQDPGLGLRLIYFSYDVKMKEKGDIPEGYSVSREKKERFSLILESASTNQTSMYLCASSWGGLAGASGELFFGEGSRLTVL.

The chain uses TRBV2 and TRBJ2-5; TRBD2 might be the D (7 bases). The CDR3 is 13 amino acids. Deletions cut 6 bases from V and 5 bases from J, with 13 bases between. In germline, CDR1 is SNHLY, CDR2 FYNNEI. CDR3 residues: CASRRGRGETQYF. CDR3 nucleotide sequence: TGTGCCAGCAGGAGGGGGAGGGGGGAGACCCAGTACTTC.

The CDR3 loop reads CASSLLPGLSNTDTQYF. The CDR3 bases are TGCGCCAGCAGCCTTCTACCGGGACTCTCGAACACAGATACGCAGTATTTT. The chain recombines TRBV5-1 with TRBJ2-3, with a tentative D call TRBD2 (6 bases). Germline assignment: CDR1 SGHRS and CDR2 YFSETQ. This CDR3 spans 17 amino acids. Deletions cut 4 bases from V and 2 bases from J, with 20 bases between.

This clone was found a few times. The CDR3 region is CASKKASGYAYNEQFF. The CDR3 DNA follows: TGTGCCAGTAAAAAGGCTAGCGGATACGCCTACAATGAGCAGTTCTTC. The rearrangement links TRBV19 to TRBJ2-1; 7 nucleotides line up with TRBD2. The trim removed 7 bases at V and 2 bases at J, leaving 11 bases unmatched. CDR3 length equals 16 residues. Germline V gene data show CDR1 as LNHDA and CDR2 as SQIVND (reference sequence).

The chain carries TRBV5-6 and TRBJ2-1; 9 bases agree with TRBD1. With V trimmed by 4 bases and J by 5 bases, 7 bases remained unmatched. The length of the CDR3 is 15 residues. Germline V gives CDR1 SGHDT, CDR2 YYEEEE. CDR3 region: CASSPSDRGNNEQFF. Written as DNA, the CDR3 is TGTGCCAGCAGCCCCTCCGACAGGGGGAACAATGAGCAGTTCTTC.

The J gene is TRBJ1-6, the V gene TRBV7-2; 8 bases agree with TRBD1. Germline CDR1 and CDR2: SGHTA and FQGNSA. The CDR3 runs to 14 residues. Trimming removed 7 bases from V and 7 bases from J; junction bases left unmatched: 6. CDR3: CASTGQGRNSPLHF. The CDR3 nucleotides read TGTGCCAGCACCGGACAGGGAAGAAATTCACCCCTCCACTTT.

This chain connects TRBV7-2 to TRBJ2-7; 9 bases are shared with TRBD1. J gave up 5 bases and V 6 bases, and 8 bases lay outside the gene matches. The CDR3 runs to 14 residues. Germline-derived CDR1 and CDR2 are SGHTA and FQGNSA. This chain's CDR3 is CASRFDRGIHEQYF. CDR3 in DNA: TGTGCCAGCAGGTTCGACAGGGGGATCCACGAGCAGTACTTC.

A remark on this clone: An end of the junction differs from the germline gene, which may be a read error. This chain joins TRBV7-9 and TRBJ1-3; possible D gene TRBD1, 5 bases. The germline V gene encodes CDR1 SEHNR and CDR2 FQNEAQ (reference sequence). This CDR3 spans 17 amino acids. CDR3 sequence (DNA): TGTTCCAGCAGCTGGGGAACGGGGGGGAGCTCTGGAAACACCATATATTTT. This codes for CSSSWGTGGSSGNTIYF.

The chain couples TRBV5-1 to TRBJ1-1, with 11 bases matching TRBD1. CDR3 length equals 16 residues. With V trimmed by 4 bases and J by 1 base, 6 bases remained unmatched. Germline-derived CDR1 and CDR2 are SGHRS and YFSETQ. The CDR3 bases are TGCGCCAGCAGCCGTGGACAGGGGGCGACGAACACTGAAGCTTTCTTT. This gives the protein CASSRGQGATNTEAFF.